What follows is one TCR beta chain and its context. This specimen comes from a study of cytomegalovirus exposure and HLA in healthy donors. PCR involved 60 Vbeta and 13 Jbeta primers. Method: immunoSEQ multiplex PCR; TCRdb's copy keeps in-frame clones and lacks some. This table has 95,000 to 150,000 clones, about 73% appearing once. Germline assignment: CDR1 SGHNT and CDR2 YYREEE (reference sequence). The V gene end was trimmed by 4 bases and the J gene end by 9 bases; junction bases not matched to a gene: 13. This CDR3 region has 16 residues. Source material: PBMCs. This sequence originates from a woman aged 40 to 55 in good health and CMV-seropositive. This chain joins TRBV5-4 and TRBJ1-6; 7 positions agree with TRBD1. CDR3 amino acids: CASSRSGQVQSSPLHF. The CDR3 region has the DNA TGTGCCAGCAGCCGGAGTGGACAGGTGCAAAGTTCACCCCTCCACTTT.